The 11 T cell receptor beta chains presented below share a single source sample, sequenced in a study of blood T cell repertoires in COVID-19. Generated by immunoSEQ multiplex PCR, the TCRdb table keeps only in-frame clones and is missing some. The sample has 360,000 or so clones; 85% to 90% are singletons. The sequencing sample was made of PBMCs or T cells enriched from blood (not recorded which). The source of these receptors is a woman in her thirties who had been exposed to COVID-19.

Here the CDR3 reads CASSPRTGGDSPLHF. The DNA for the CDR3 is TGTGCCAGCTCACCGCGGACAGGGGGCGATTCACCCCTCCACTTT. The gene calls are TRBV18 and TRBJ1-6; 11 nucleotides align to TRBD1. CDR1 and CDR2 (germline): KGHSH, LQKENI. With V trimmed by 3 bases and J by 8 bases, 3 bases remained unmatched. The CDR3 runs to 15 residues.

This chain joins TRBV5-5 and TRBJ1-3; 7 nucleotides agree with TRBD1. The germline V gene has CDR1 SGHKS and CDR2 YYEKEE (reference sequence). The CDR3 totals 14 residues. The V segment lost 4 bases and the J segment 4 bases; nucleotides outside the gene matches: 5. CDR3 region: CASSVQGLGNTIYF. The CDR3 DNA sequence: TGTGCCAGCAGCGTACAGGGGTTGGGAAACACCATATATTTT.

This chain connects TRBV5-1 to TRBJ2-1, with D possibly TRBD2 on 5 matching bases. The V end lost 0 bases, the J end lost 0 bases, and 10 bases lay between the germline ends. The CDR3 contains 16 residues. Looked up from germline, CDR1 is SGHRS and CDR2 is YFSETQ. The CDR3 reads CASSLAGISSYNEQFF. The CDR3 nucleotides read TGCGCCAGCAGCTTGGCCGGGATCAGCTCCTACAATGAGCAGTTCTTC.

CDR3 DNA sequence: TGTGCCAGCAGTGACGGGGGGCCCTACGAGCAGTACTTC. Its translation: CASSDGGPYEQYF. The rearrangement uses TRBV6-1 and TRBJ2-7, with D perhaps TRBD2 (7 bases). The CDR3 runs to 13 residues. The V gene lost 3 bases and the J gene lost 2 bases, with 8 bases spanning the gap. Per the germline V gene, CDR1 is MNHNS and CDR2 is SASEGT.

The chain joins TRBV5-1 to TRBJ2-7; D uncertain. Germline V gene lookup returns CDR1 SGHRS and CDR2 YFSETQ. V lost 5 bases to trimming and J lost 3 bases, with 18 bases between them. The CDR3 loop spans 15 amino acids. In DNA, the CDR3 is TGCGCCAGCAGTTACCCAAACCTAGATCACTACGAGCAGTACTTC. It translates to CASSYPNLDHYEQYF.

The CDR3 region has the DNA TGCGCCAGCGACAGGGAAGGGAACACTGAAGCTTTCTTT. Translating it yields CASDREGNTEAFF. V gene TRBV5-1 combines with J gene TRBJ1-1, with TRBD1 identical over 7 bases. Germline V gene sequence: CDR1 SGHRS, CDR2 YFSETQ. Trimming cost V 7 bases and J 1 base; bases outside gene matches: 4. There are 13 residues in the CDR3.

The rearrangement joins TRBV7-2 to TRBJ1-6; no firm D call. The CDR3 loop spans 15 amino acids. V dropped 3 bases and J dropped 4 bases, with 10 bases sitting between them. CDR1 and CDR2 (germline): SGHTA, FQGNSA. Here the CDR3 DNA reads TGTGCCAGCAGCTTGATAGTCGGTTATAATTCACCCCTCCACTTT. This translates into CASSLIVGYNSPLHF.

The rearrangement links TRBV9 to TRBJ1-5; 9 bases line up with TRBD1. Germline lookup yields CDR1 SGDLS and CDR2 YYNGEE. The CDR3 loop spans 15 amino acids. With V trimmed by 4 bases and J by 6 bases, 8 bases remained unmatched. CDR3 in amino acids: CASSPSGTGTQPQHF. The DNA of the CDR3 is TGTGCCAGCAGCCCATCAGGGACAGGGACTCAGCCCCAGCATTTT.

This clone has only one observation. CDR3 residues: CASSTGGVNQPQHF. The DNA of the CDR3 is TGTGCCAGCTCAACCGGCGGGGTCAATCAGCCCCAGCATTTT. The chain recombines TRBV18 with TRBJ1-5; the D is unclear. There are 14 residues in the CDR3. Germline V CDR1 and CDR2: KGHSH, LQKENI. Trimming took off 5 bases at V and 3 bases at J, with 11 bases between the two ends. The complete variable domain, with remaining parts taken from reference TRBV18 and TRBJ1-5, reads NAGVMQNPRHLVRRRGQEARLRCSPMKGHSHVYWYRQLPEEGLKFMVYLQKENIIDESGMPKERFSAEFPKEGPSILRIQQVVRGDSAAYFCASSTGGVNQPQHFGDGTRLSIL.

This clone was seen once. The V call is TRBV28, the J call TRBJ1-4; D is possibly TRBD1 (5 bases). Between the trimmed V and J ends, which lost 2 bases and 7 bases, there was a span of 11 bases. CDR3 size: 14 residues. CDR1 and CDR2 from the germline V gene are MDHEN and SYDVKM. The CDR3 loop reads CASSLGGVSEKLFF. As DNA, the CDR3 is TGTGCCAGCAGTTTAGGAGGGGTCAGTGAAAAACTGTTTTTT. Full variable domain (outside the CDR3, taken from reference TRBV28 and TRBJ1-4): DVKVTQSSRYLVKRTGEKVFLECVQDMDHENMFWYRQDPGLGLRLIYFSYDVKMKEKGDIPEGYSVSREKKERFSLILESASTNQTSMYLCASSLGGVSEKLFFGSGTQLSVL.

The CDR3 DNA is TGTGCCAGCACCGGGGAATCAGGCGGTGAAAAACTGTTTTTT. This codes for CASTGESGGEKLFF. The V call is TRBV2, the J call TRBJ1-4; the D is unclear. V was trimmed by 7 bases and J by 7 bases, leaving 16 bases between them. The CDR3 has 14 amino acids. The germline gives CDR1 SNHLY, CDR2 FYNNEI.